This T cell receptor beta chain is from a study of blood T cell repertoires in COVID-19. Turning to the study itself: Specimens from acute and convalescent COVID-19 originated in the United States, Italy and Spain. PBMCs, B-cell-depleted T cells, or T cells provided the cDNA or gDNA that made up the material.

Original methodology: Amplified reference gene primers provided the basis for estimating nucleated cell counts. Libraries were prepared by immunoSEQ multiplex PCR; TCRdb keeps only in-frame clonotypes and omits some of them. The D gene and trimming were derived from the DNA, and the V and J assignments and clone size from that table. Among roughly 90,000 clones listed, around four fifths were seen once. CDR1 and CDR2 (germline): MNHNY, SVGAGI (reference sequence). V lost 2 bases and J 4 bases, leaving 12 bases between the germline ends. This CDR3 is built from 15 residues. Input material: peripheral blood. This rearrangement joins TRBV6-6 to TRBJ1-5, with D possibly being TRBD1 (5 bases). The TCR comes from a woman between 65 and 79 years old with acute or convalescent COVID-19. CDR3 coding DNA: TGTGCCAGCAGTTACCGGGTGGGGGGAAATCAGCCCCAGCATTTT. It encodes CASSYRVGGNQPQHF.